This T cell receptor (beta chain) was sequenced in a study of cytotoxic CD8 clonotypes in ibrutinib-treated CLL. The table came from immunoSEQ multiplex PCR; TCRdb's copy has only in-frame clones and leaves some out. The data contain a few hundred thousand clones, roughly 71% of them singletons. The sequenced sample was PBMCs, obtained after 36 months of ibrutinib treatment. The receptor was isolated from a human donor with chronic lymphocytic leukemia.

The chain's CDR3 is CSVVAYRGSRTDTQYF. The CDR3 bases are TGCAGCGTTGTCGCCTACAGGGGTAGTCGCACAGATACGCAGTATTTT. This chain links TRBV29-1 with TRBJ2-3; 7 bases agree with TRBD1. The germline CDR1 and CDR2 sequences are SQVTM and ANQGSEA. J lost 1 base, V lost 4 bases, and 11 bases had no gene match. The CDR3 is 16 residues long.